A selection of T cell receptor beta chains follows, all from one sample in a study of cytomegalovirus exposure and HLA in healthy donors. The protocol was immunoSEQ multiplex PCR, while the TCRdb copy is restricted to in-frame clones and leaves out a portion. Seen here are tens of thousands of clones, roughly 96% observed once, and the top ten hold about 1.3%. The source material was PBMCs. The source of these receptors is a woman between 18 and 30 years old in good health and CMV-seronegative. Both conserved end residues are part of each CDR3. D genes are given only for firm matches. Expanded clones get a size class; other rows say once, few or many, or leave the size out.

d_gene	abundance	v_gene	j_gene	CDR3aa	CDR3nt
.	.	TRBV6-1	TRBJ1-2	CASFSSWGRDGYTF	TGTGCCTCGTTCAGCAGCTGGGGGCGCGATGGCTACACCTTC
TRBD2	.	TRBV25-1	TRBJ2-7	CASSSFRREEYEQYF	TGTGCCAGCAGTTCGTTTCGGCGGGAGGAATACGAGCAGTACTTC
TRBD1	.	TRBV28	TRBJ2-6	CASSLFPKTGGSSGANVLTF	TGTGCCAGCAGTCTTTTCCCGAAGACAGGGGGATCTTCTGGGGCCAACGTCCTGACTTTC
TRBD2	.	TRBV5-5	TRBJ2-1	CASSGTSGIEASSYNEQFF	TGTGCCAGCAGCGGAACTAGCGGGATTGAGGCCTCCTCCTACAATGAGCAGTTCTTC
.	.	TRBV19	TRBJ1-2	CASSMRVAGYTF	TGTGCCAGTAGTATGCGGGTCGCTGGCTACACCTTC
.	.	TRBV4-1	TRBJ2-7	CASSQAGTFLPYEQYF	TGCGCCAGCAGCCAAGCCGGGACATTCCTCCCTTACGAGCAGTACTTC
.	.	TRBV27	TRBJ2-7	CASSLRQPYEQYF	TGTGCCAGCAGTTTGAGACAGCCCTACGAGCAGTACTTC
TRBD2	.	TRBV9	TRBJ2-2	CASSVGPSGRASGELFF	TGTGCCAGCAGCGTAGGTCCTAGCGGGAGGGCCTCCGGGGAGCTGTTTTTT
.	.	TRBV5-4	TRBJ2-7	CASSLDTAASSLYEQYF	TGTGCCAGCAGCTTGGATACCGCGGCTAGTAGTCTCTACGAGCAGTACTTC
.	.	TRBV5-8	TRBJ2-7	CASSLGQQTYEQYF	TGTGCCAGCAGCTTGGGACAGCAGACCTACGAGCAGTACTTC
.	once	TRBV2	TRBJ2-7	CASSEESGPYEQYF	TGTGCCAGCAGTGAGGAAAGCGGGCCTTACGAGCAGTACTTC
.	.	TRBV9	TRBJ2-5	CASSVGQQYQETQYF	TGTGCCAGCAGCGTCGGACAGCAGTACCAAGAGACCCAGTACTTC
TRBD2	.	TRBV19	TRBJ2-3	CASSIPASGRGADTQYF	TGTGCCAGTAGTATCCCGGCTAGCGGGAGAGGGGCAGATACGCAGTATTTT
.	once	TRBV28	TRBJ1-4	CASRAPLDEKLFF	TGTGCCAGCAGAGCCCCCCTGGATGAAAAACTGTTTTTT
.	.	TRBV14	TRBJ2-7	CASSRSGSGLSYEQYF	TGTGCCAGCAGCCGTTCGGGATCGGGACTTTCCTACGAGCAGTACTTC
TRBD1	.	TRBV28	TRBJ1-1	CASSSNRGRPDTEAFF	TGTGCCAGCAGTTCTAACAGGGGGCGCCCGGACACTGAAGCTTTCTTT
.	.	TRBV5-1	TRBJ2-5	CASSGADSAGETQYF	TGCGCCAGCAGCGGGGCCGACAGTGCAGGAGAGACCCAGTACTTC
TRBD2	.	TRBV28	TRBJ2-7	CASSLVLAGVSHEQYF	TGTGCCAGCAGTTTGGTGCTAGCGGGAGTTTCCCACGAGCAGTACTTC
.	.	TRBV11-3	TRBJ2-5	CASIVQGPAQETQYF	TGTGCCAGCATAGTGCAGGGGCCTGCCCAAGAGACCCAGTACTTC
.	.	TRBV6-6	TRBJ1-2	CASSYSVPSTDYGYTF	TGTGCCAGCAGTTACTCGGTACCAAGCACGGACTATGGCTACACCTTC
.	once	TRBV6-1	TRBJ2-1	CASRETAYNEQFF	TGTGCCAGCAGGGAGACAGCCTACAATGAGCAGTTCTTC
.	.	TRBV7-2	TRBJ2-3	CASSFMRGLEGTDTQYF	TGTGCCAGCAGCTTCATGAGGGGGTTGGAGGGCACAGATACGCAGTATTTT
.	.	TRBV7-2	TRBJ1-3	CASRAESRSGNTIYF	TGTGCCAGCAGAGCGGAAAGTCGCTCTGGAAACACCATATATTTT
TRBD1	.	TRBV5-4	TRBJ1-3	CASSFGQGGRGNTIYF	TGTGCCAGCAGCTTCGGACAGGGGGGTCGAGGAAACACCATATATTTT
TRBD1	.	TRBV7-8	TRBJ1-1	CASSVQGTTEAFF	TGTGCCAGCAGCGTACAGGGGACGACTGAAGCTTTCTTT
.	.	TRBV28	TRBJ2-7	CASNSVRDSDYEQYF	TGTGCCAGCAACTCAGTCCGGGACTCTGACTACGAGCAGTACTTC
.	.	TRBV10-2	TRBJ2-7	CASSDSGFAEQYF	TGCGCCAGCAGTGATTCCGGGTTTGCCGAGCAGTACTTC
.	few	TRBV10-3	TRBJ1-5	CAISERQDNQPQHF	TGTGCCATCAGTGAGCGGCAGGACAATCAGCCCCAGCATTTT
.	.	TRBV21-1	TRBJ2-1	CASSKATEIWVGGNEQFF	TGTGCCAGCAGCAAAGCCACAGAGATCTGGGTCGGTGGCAATGAGCAGTTCTTC
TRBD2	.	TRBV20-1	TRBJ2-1	CSALAGYEQFF	TGCAGTGCTTTAGCGGGTTATGAGCAGTTCTTC
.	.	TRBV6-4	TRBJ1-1	CASSEVTGSEAFF	TGTGCCAGCAGTGAGGTTACAGGGTCTGAAGCTTTCTTT
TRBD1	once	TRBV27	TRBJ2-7	CASRKPGTGSYEQYF	TGTGCCAGCAGGAAGCCCGGGACAGGGTCGTACGAGCAGTACTTC
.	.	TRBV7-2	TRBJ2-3	CASSLQGTFSTDTQYF	TGTGCCAGCAGCCTACAGGGAACCTTTAGCACAGATACGCAGTATTTT
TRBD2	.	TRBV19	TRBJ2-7	CASSIGKTSGHYEQYF	TGTGCCAGTAGTATTGGGAAGACTAGCGGGCACTACGAGCAGTACTTC
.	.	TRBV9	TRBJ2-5	CASSGDTTGRRETQYF	TGTGCCAGCTCAGGGGATACAACCGGGAGGCGGGAGACCCAGTACTTC
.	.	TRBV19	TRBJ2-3	CASSIEEAGGLADTQYF	TGTGCCAGTAGTATAGAGGAGGCAGGTGGTTTAGCAGATACGCAGTATTTT